This T cell receptor (beta chain) was captured by sequencing in a study of T cells in Graves' hyperthyroidism and ophthalmopathy. Amplification of TCR beta CDR3 regions used RNA as the template. The TCR CDR3 was amplified in a first-round RT-PCR using the HTBI primer set. TCRdb re-called the multiplex PCR reads through MiXCR, storing one row per CDR3 protein. The sample has about 350,000 distinct CDR3 sequences, approximately 13% seen once. In this sample, this clonotype turned up many times. Between the trimmed V and J ends, which lost 2 bases and 7 bases, there was a span of 15 bases. Germline V lookup: CDR1 SNHLY, CDR2 FYNNEI. The CDR3 is 16 amino acids.

This TCR was recovered from a woman in her 30s with Graves' hyperthyroidism. The sequenced sample was blood. J is TRBJ1-6 and V is TRBV2; D unresolved. As DNA, the CDR3 is TGTGCCAGCAGTGAACCTGACCGGGATGGAAATTCACCCCTCCACTTT. Translation: CASSEPDRDGNSPLHF.